The 5 T cell receptor beta chains below all came from one sample that was sequenced in a study of a mutant IDH1 vaccine in newly diagnosed glioma. No antigens are known for them. TCRdb keeps only in-frame clones here, not all; method: immunoSEQ multiplex PCR. The sample lists tens of thousands of clones, roughly four fifths seen once, with around 8.9% in the top ten. Time point denoted: week 47, end of study. Each dose delivered 300 ug of mutant IDH1 20-mer peptide subcutaneously with imiquimod. This specimen was PBMCs, taken from a glioma patient whose treatment included an IDH1 peptide vaccine. The receptors here all came from a man aged 40-49 years with glioma.

This chain connects TRBV6-5 to TRBJ2-1; TRBD1 agrees at 11 bases. Germline CDR1 and CDR2: MNHEY and SVGAGI. The length of the CDR3 is 14 residues. The V and J ends lost 7 bases and 7 bases, in that order; junction bases with no gene match: 6. The CDR3: CASTKGQGVNEQFF. CDR3 in DNA: TGTGCCAGCACCAAGGGACAGGGGGTGAATGAGCAGTTCTTC.

V and J are TRBV5-1 and TRBJ2-2; 7 bases align to TRBD2. The V and J ends lost 0 bases and 5 bases, in that order; junction bases with no gene match: 4. Germline CDR1 is SGHRS and CDR2 is YFSETQ. CDR3 length: 15 residues. Here the CDR3 reads CASSLGLADTGELFF. In DNA form, the CDR3 reads TGCGCCAGCAGCTTGGGACTAGCAGATACCGGGGAGCTGTTTTTT.

The J gene is TRBJ2-3, the V gene TRBV18; 8 positions match TRBD2. This CDR3 has 17 amino acids. Germline V gene lookup returns CDR1 KGHSH and CDR2 LQKENI. Trimming removed 6 bases from V and 6 bases from J; junction bases left unmatched: 17. The CDR3: CASSHRLMDGRADTQYF. In DNA form, the CDR3 reads TGTGCCAGCTCCCACCGCTTGATGGACGGGAGGGCGGATACGCAGTATTTT.

This clone was seen a few times. The rearrangement uses TRBV27 and TRBJ2-1; TRBD1 matches 7 bases. CDR1 and CDR2 (germline): MNHEY, SMNVEV (reference sequence). The V and J ends lost 7 bases and 6 bases, in that order; junction bases with no gene match: 15. This CDR3 contains 16 residues. The CDR3 sequence: CASTDLSGTASNEQFF. In DNA form, the CDR3 reads TGTGCCAGCACTGACTTATCCGGGACAGCCTCCAATGAGCAGTTCTTC.

This clone was detected once. The junction departs from the called germline gene at one end, perhaps through a read error. The V call is TRBV6-5, the J call TRBJ1-1; no reliable D call. The CDR3 extends over 10 amino acids. CDR1 is MNHEY and CDR2 is SVGAGI in the germline V gene. The CDR3 bases are TGTACCAGCGGAGTGAGTGAAGCTTTCTTT. Translating gives CTSGVSEAFF.